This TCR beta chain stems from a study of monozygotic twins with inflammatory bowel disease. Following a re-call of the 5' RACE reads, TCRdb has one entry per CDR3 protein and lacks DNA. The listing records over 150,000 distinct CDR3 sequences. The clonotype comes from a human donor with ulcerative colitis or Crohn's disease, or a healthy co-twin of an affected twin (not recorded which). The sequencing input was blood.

The CDR3 here is CASQDRPRDIQYF. This chain connects TRBV14 to TRBJ2-4; the TCRdb D gene call, TRBD1, has no DNA to confirm it. Germline CDR1 SGHDN, CDR2 FVKESK. This CDR3 region has 13 residues.